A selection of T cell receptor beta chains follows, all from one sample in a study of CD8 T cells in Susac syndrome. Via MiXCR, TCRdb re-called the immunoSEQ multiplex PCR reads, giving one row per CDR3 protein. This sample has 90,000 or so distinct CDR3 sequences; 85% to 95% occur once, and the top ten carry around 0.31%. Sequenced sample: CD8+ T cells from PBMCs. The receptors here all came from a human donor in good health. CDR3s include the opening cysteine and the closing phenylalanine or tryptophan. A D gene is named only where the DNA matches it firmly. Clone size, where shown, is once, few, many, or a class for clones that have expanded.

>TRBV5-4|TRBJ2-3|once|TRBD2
TGTGCCAGCAGCTTGGCGCTAGCGGGGGGGCAGGATACGCAGTATTTT
CASSLALAGGQDTQYF
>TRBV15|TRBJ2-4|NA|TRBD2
TGTGCCACCAGCTGGGAGGGGTCCCCAAGCATTCAGTACTTC
CATSWEGSPSIQYF
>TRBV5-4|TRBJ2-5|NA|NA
TGTGCCAGCAGCCAGGACAGTCAAGAGACCCAGTACTTC
CASSQDSQETQYF
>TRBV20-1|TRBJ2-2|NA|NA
TGCAGTGCTGCAGTGGCCGGGGAGCTGTTTTTT
CSAAVAGELFF
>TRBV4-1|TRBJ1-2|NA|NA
TGCGCCAGCAGCCAAGATCGGGACAATAGCGGGGGTGCCTATGGCTACACCTTC
CASSQDRDNSGGAYGYTF
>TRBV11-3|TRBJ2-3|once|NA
TGTGCCAGCAGTTACTGGTCAGATACGCAGTATTTT
CASSYWSDTQYF
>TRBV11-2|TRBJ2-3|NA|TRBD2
TGTGCCAGCAGCTTAGCGAGGGACTACCCCGAGTATTTT
CASSLARDYPEYF
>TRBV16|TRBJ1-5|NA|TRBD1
TGTGCCAGCAGCCACGCAGGACAGGGTCCTCAGCCCCAGCATTTT
CASSHAGQGPQPQHF
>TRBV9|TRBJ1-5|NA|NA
TGTGCCAGCAGCGTATCGGACGGGCTCGACAATCAGCCCCAGCATTTT
CASSVSDGLDNQPQHF
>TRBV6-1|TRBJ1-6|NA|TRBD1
TGTGCCAGCAGGACGTACAGGGGACTCTATAATTCACCCCTCCACTTT
CASRTYRGLYNSPLHF
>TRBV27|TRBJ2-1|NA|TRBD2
TGTGCCAGCAGTTCAACTAGCGGGGGTTGGAATGAGCAGTTCTTC
CASSSTSGGWNEQFF
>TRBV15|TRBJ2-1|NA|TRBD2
TGTGCCACCAGCAGAGACTCCGGGGGGAATGAGCAGTTCTTC
CATSRDSGGNEQFF
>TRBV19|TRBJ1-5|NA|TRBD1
TGTGCCAGTAGTGACAGGGTCAATCAGCCCCAGCATTTT
CASSDRVNQPQHF
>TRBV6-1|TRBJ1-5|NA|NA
TGTGCCAGCAAAGGTCTAGTCGGGGACATCAATCAGCCCCAGCATTTT
CASKGLVGDINQPQHF
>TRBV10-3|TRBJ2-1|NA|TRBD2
TGTGCCATCATACTAGCGGGTCAAGTCAATGAGCAGTTCTTC
CAIILAGQVNEQFF
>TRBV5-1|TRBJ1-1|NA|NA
TGCGCCAGCAGCTTGGTCTCGACAGGAACTGAAGCTTTCTTT
CASSLVSTGTEAFF
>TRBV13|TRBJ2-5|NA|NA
TGTGCCAGCAGCTTGGTAGCGGAATACCAAGAGACCCAGTACTTC
CASSLVAEYQETQYF
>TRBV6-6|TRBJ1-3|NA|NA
TGTGCCAGCAGTTACGGGGAGGCCTTTGGAAACACCATATATTTT
CASSYGEAFGNTIYF
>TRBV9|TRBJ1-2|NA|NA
TGTGCCAGCAGCGCCCCGGGGGACGGTGTCTATGGCTACACCTTC
CASSAPGDGVYGYTF
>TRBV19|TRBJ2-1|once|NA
TGTGCCAGTAGTATGAGGTGGGGGGTCCACCCCAATGAGCAGTTCTTC
CASSMRWGVHPNEQFF
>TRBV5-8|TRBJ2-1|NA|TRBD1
TGTGCCAGCAGCCTCCCCCGGGCAGGGGGACGGAATGAGCAGTTCTTC
CASSLPRAGGRNEQFF
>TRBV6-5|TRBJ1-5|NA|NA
TGTGCCAGCAGTCTTAGAGGAGGGAATCAGCCCCAGCATTTT
CASSLRGGNQPQHF
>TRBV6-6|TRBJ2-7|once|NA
TGTGCCAGCAGGGACCGGGACAACAACATATACGAGCAGTACTTC
CASRDRDNNIYEQYF
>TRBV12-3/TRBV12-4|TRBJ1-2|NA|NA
TGTGCCAGCAGTTCGGACAGACCCTTTTCACTACTGCGACTCTATGGCTACACCTTC
CASSSDRPFSLLRLYGYTF
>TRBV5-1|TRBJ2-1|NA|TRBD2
TGCGCCAGCAGCTGGACCCTAGCGGGCTATAATGAGCAGTTCTTC
CASSWTLAGYNEQFF
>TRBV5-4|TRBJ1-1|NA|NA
TGTGCCAGCAGCTCACAGGCCATGAACACTGAAGCTTTCTTT
CASSSQAMNTEAFF
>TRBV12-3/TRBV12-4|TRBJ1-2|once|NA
TGTGCCAGCGGACCCGGGAAATCCTCTAACTATGGCTACACCTTC
CASGPGKSSNYGYTF
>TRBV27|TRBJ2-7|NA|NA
TGTGCCAGCAGTTTATCGGAGCAAGACCCGTACGAGCAGTACTTC
CASSLSEQDPYEQYF
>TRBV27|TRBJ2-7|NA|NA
TGTGCCAGCAGTTCGATATACAGGGCCAAGGCGCTCGAGCAGTACTTC
CASSSIYRAKALEQYF
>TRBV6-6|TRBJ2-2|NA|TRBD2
TGTGCCAGCAGTTACTCGGCGGGGGAAGGCGGGGAGCTGTTTTTT
CASSYSAGEGGELFF
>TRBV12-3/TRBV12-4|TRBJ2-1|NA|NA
TGTGCCAGCAGTTTAGGGGGACTTAGCTCCTACAATGAGCAGTTCTTC
CASSLGGLSSYNEQFF
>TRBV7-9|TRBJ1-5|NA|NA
TGTGCCAGCAACACAGGGAACAATCAGCCCCAGCATTTT
CASNTGNNQPQHF
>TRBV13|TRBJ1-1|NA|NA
TGTGCCAGCAGCCGGGCGGATGAGAATGAAGCTTTCTTT
CASSRADENEAFF
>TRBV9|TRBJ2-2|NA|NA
TGTGCCAGCAGCGTAGACACCGGGGAGCTGTTTTTT
CASSVDTGELFF
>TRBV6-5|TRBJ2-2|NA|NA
TGTGCCAGCAGTTACGGGGCGGGGGGGGAGCTGTTTTTT
CASSYGAGGELFF
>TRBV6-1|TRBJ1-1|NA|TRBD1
TGTGCCACCACGACAGGGGTAGAGGCCACTGAAGCTTTCTTT
CATTTGVEATEAFF
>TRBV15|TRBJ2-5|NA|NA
TGTGCCACCAGCAGGCGGGGTCGAGGCGTTGAGACCCAGTACTTC
CATSRRGRGVETQYF
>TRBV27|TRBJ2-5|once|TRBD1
TGTGCCAGCAGTCTGACCGGGACAGGGGAGACCCAGTACTTC
CASSLTGTGETQYF
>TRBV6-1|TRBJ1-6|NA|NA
TGTGCCAGCCGGATCTGGACCGGCTCCTATAATTCACCCCTCCACTTT
CASRIWTGSYNSPLHF
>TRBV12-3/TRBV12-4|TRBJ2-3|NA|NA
TGTGCCAGCAGTGCCCTCGAGCAGGGCCACTTTGAGGTGGCTACGCAGTATTTT
CASSALEQGHFEVATQYF
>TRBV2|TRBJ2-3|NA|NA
TGTGCCAGCACCCCGGGGAGGAATACGCAGTATTTT
CASTPGRNTQYF
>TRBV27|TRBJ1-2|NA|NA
TGTGCCAGCAGTTGGACCTCCGGGACGGTCACTAACTATGGCTACACCTTC
CASSWTSGTVTNYGYTF
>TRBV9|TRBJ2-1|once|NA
TGTGCCAGCAGCGTAGGTTTAAACAATGAGCAGTTCTTC
CASSVGLNNEQFF
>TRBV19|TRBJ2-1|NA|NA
TGTGCCAGTATTGGCAATGAGCAGTTCTTC
CASIGNEQFF
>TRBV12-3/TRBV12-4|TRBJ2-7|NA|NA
TGTGCCAGCAGCCCGGGCAGCGGAGGGGAGCAGTACTTC
CASSPGSGGEQYF